This is a list of T cell receptor beta chains from one sample in a study of response to subunit inactivated influenza vaccine. TCRdb recomputed calls from the RT-PCR reads with MiXCR, one row per CDR3 protein. The table shows 300,000 to 350,000 distinct CDR3 sequences, with approximately 21% occurring only once. The specimen comprised PBMCs from blood, sampled around 22 months after vaccination. Source of these receptors: a man in his fifties or sixties who received an inactivated influenza vaccine. Each CDR3 is given with its conserved first and last residue. Each record gives: CDR3 DNA, CDR3 protein, D gene, CDR3 length, J gene, V gene, clone size. D genes are given only for firm matches. Not all rows give a size; the values are once, few, many and, for expanded clones, a class.

TGTGCCAGCAGTGCGGGGCAGGGGAGGGTAGCTTTCTTT | CASSAGQGRVAFF | - | 13 | TRBJ1-1 | TRBV27 | -
TGCGCCAGCAGCCAAGATCGGGACCCGGGAGAAGCTTTCTTT | CASSQDRDPGEAFF | - | 14 | TRBJ1-1 | TRBV4-1 | many
TGCAGTGCGAGGACCGGGACAGCGGTCCACGAGCAGTACTTC | CSARTGTAVHEQYF | TRBD1 | 14 | TRBJ2-7 | TRBV20-1 | few
TGTGCCAGCAGCCCGGCCGGAGGACGTATGTATGGCTACACCTTC | CASSPAGGRMYGYTF | - | 15 | TRBJ1-2 | TRBV5-6 | -
TGCGCCAGCAGCTTGACAGATCGACGGATTGGGGCTGAAGCTTTCTTT | CASSLTDRRIGAEAFF | - | 16 | TRBJ1-1 | TRBV5-1 | few
TGTGCCAGCAGCGCTAGCGGGAGGACCACCTACAATGAGCAGTTCTTC | CASSASGRTTYNEQFF | TRBD2 | 16 | TRBJ2-1 | TRBV28 | many
TGTGCCAGCAGTCGACCTACAGGGCCCGGCTACACCTTC | CASSRPTGPGYTF | - | 13 | TRBJ1-2 | TRBV7-8 | -
TGCAGTGCCGTCAGGAGCCAAGAGACCCAGTACTTC | CSAVRSQETQYF | - | 12 | TRBJ2-5 | TRBV20-1 | few
TGTGCCAGCAGTGGAGGGTTTGGCAATCAGCCCCAGCATTTT | CASSGGFGNQPQHF | - | 14 | TRBJ1-5 | TRBV6-1 | few
TGTGCCAGCAGTTCCGCCGGGGGACGTACAGATACGCAGTATTTT | CASSSAGGRTDTQYF | - | 15 | TRBJ2-3 | TRBV25-1 | few
TGCGCCAGCAGCTTGGGGGACGGGATCCACTATGGCTACACCTTC | CASSLGDGIHYGYTF | - | 15 | TRBJ1-2 | TRBV5-1 | many
TGCGCCAGCAGCCTCTCCGGGACAGGAACAACTAACTATGGCTACACCTTC | CASSLSGTGTTNYGYTF | TRBD1 | 17 | TRBJ1-2 | TRBV4-1 | few
TGCAGTGCTAGAGATGGGGGACTATACTACGAGCAGTACTTC | CSARDGGLYYEQYF | TRBD2 | 14 | TRBJ2-7 | TRBV20-1 | few
TGTGCCAGCAGCTGGGGACACCAGAACACTGAAGCTTTCTTT | CASSWGHQNTEAFF | - | 14 | TRBJ1-1 | TRBV7-2 | -
TGTGCCAGCAGCCAAGCTTTTGTGGGGGCAGTTAATGGCTACACCTTC | CASSQAFVGAVNGYTF | - | 16 | TRBJ1-2 | TRBV4-2 | few
TGCGCCAGCAGCCAAGATCCGGGATCTCAGGCCTATGGCTACACCTTC | CASSQDPGSQAYGYTF | - | 16 | TRBJ1-2 | TRBV4-3 | many
TGTGCCTGGAGTGTACCCGGGACAGGTGGAGAGACCCAGTACTTC | CAWSVPGTGGETQYF | TRBD1 | 15 | TRBJ2-5 | TRBV30 | -
TGCAGTGCTAGGGTGGAGGGTGTGAGATTAAACTATGGCTACACCTTC | CSARVEGVRLNYGYTF | - | 16 | TRBJ1-2 | TRBV20-1 | -
TGTGCCAGCAGTTATGGCGATTTGAATTCACCCCTCCACTTT | CASSYGDLNSPLHF | - | 14 | TRBJ1-6 | TRBV6-5 | -
TGTGCCAGCAGTAGCGGGAGCTTTAATGAGCAGTTCTTC | CASSSGSFNEQFF | TRBD2 | 13 | TRBJ2-1 | TRBV9 | few
TGTGCCAGCAGCTTGTCAGGGTACTTCTACGAGCAGTACTTC | CASSLSGYFYEQYF | - | 14 | TRBJ2-7 | TRBV5-6 | -
TGCAGTGCACGGACTAGCGGGCGCTCCCACAATGAGCAGTTCTTC | CSARTSGRSHNEQFF | TRBD2 | 15 | TRBJ2-1 | TRBV20-1 | few
TGCACAGGACAAACTGACTACAATGAGCAGTTCTTC | CTGQTDYNEQFF | - | 12 | TRBJ2-1 | TRBV29-1 | few
TGTGCCAGCAGCCCTAGCGGGAGGGAAAACATTCAGTACTTC | CASSPSGRENIQYF | TRBD2 | 14 | TRBJ2-4 | TRBV28 | few
TGTGCCAGCAGACCCACACGGAACTCTGGAAACACCATATATTTT | CASRPTRNSGNTIYF | - | 15 | TRBJ1-3 | TRBV6-1 | few
TGTGCCATCAGTAAACAGGGGGAGGCTGAGACCCAGTACTTC | CAISKQGEAETQYF | TRBD1 | 14 | TRBJ2-5 | TRBV10-3 | -
TGTGCCAGCAGCCCTCGGACTAGCGGCGAGCAGTACTTC | CASSPRTSGEQYF | TRBD2 | 13 | TRBJ2-7 | TRBV7-2 | -
TGCGCCAGCAGCCGGACGGAAAACTACAATGAGCAGTTCTTC | CASSRTENYNEQFF | - | 14 | TRBJ2-1 | TRBV5-1 | -
TGTGCCAGCAGTTTTCCCCCAGGGGTAAGCTACGAGCAGTACTTC | CASSFPPGVSYEQYF | - | 15 | TRBJ2-7 | TRBV28 | once
TGTGCCAGCAGCTTAGCAGGGGGCGGTAATTCACCCCTCCACTTT | CASSLAGGGNSPLHF | TRBD1 | 15 | TRBJ1-6 | TRBV7-9 | few
TGTGCCAGCAGTGAAGGTACCCGCTCCAGGTACACCTTC | CASSEGTRSRYTF | - | 13 | TRBJ1-2 | TRBV2 | few
TGTGCCAGCAGTTTAATAGAGAACTATGGCTACACCTTC | CASSLIENYGYTF | - | 13 | TRBJ1-2 | TRBV28 | -
TGTGCCAGCAGTTCCCCTGACATCCCCGAGGAGACCCAGTACTTC | CASSSPDIPEETQYF | - | 15 | TRBJ2-5 | TRBV6-2/TRBV6-3 | -
TGTGCCAGCAGTGAAGACCTGTGGACAGGGGCTGAAGCTTTCTTT | CASSEDLWTGAEAFF | TRBD1 | 15 | TRBJ1-1 | TRBV6-1 | few
TGTGCCAGCAGACAGGATAGCAATCAGCCCCAGCATTTT | CASRQDSNQPQHF | - | 13 | TRBJ1-5 | TRBV28 | many
TGTGCCAGCAGCCACCGGGACAAAATAAACTATGGCTACACCTTC | CASSHRDKINYGYTF | - | 15 | TRBJ1-2 | TRBV7-2 | -
TGTGCCAGTAGTACCCGCCCGGACAGGGGAGTTGGCTACACCTTC | CASSTRPDRGVGYTF | TRBD1 | 15 | TRBJ1-2 | TRBV19 | -
TGTGCCAGCAGCTTGGATGAGGGAGAAAAACTGTTTTTT | CASSLDEGEKLFF | - | 13 | TRBJ1-4 | TRBV5-4 | many
TGCTGTGCTATTGACAGCCTAGCAACTAATGAAAAACTGTTTTTT | CCAIDSLATNEKLFF | - | 15 | TRBJ1-4 | TRBV20-1 | few
TGTGCCAGCAGTCCCGGACTAGCGGGACCACACTACAATGAGCAGTTCTTC | CASSPGLAGPHYNEQFF | TRBD2 | 17 | TRBJ2-1 | TRBV27 | -
TGCAGTGCTAGAGATCTTGGGGGGGAAGTAGGAGCTTTCTTT | CSARDLGGEVGAFF | - | 14 | TRBJ1-1 | TRBV20-1 | few
TGTGCCTGGAGTGAACCAGGGACTAGAGAGACCCAGTACTTC | CAWSEPGTRETQYF | TRBD2 | 14 | TRBJ2-5 | TRBV30 | once
TGTGCCAGCAGCTTGATGGGGAGTTATGGCTACACCTTC | CASSLMGSYGYTF | - | 13 | TRBJ1-2 | TRBV5-4 | -
TGTGCCAGCAGCGTGACAGGGGGCAACACCGGGGAGCTGTTTTTT | CASSVTGGNTGELFF | TRBD1 | 15 | TRBJ2-2 | TRBV9 | -
TGTGCCAGCAGCTCTTTTCGACAGGAAGCTTTCTTT | CASSSFRQEAFF | - | 12 | TRBJ1-1 | TRBV7-8 | few
TGTGCCATCAGTATCTCGACAGGGAACACCGGGGAGCTGTTTTTT | CAISISTGNTGELFF | - | 15 | TRBJ2-2 | TRBV10-3 | few
TGTGCCAGCAGTTTAAAGCTAGCTGACAATGAGCAGTTCTTC | CASSLKLADNEQFF | - | 14 | TRBJ2-1 | TRBV12-3/TRBV12-4 | -
TGTGCCAGCAGCTTTGGGGGGACGTACGAAAAACTGTTTTTT | CASSFGGTYEKLFF | - | 14 | TRBJ1-4 | TRBV7-2 | many
TGCAGTGCAGCCAGGGGGGGGGTCGCTGGGGCCAACGTCCTGACTTTC | CSAARGGVAGANVLTF | - | 16 | TRBJ2-6 | TRBV20-1 | -
TGCGCCAGCAGCTTGCAGGGAATTAATTCACCCCTCCACTTT | CASSLQGINSPLHF | - | 14 | TRBJ1-6 | TRBV5-1 | few
TGTGCCAGCGGGACTGGACAGCTTGTAAATCAGCCCCAGCATTTT | CASGTGQLVNQPQHF | - | 15 | TRBJ1-5 | TRBV6-1 | few
TGTGCCAGCAGTGAAGTCAGCACAGATACGCAGTATTTT | CASSEVSTDTQYF | - | 13 | TRBJ2-3 | TRBV25-1 | few
TGTGCCAGCAGCCCACCAGTGGGCGATACGCAGTATTTT | CASSPPVGDTQYF | - | 13 | TRBJ2-3 | TRBV12-3/TRBV12-4 | -
TGTGCCAGCAGTCTCGAATTATGGGACAGGGGCGACAAGACCCAGTACTTC | CASSLELWDRGDKTQYF | TRBD1 | 17 | TRBJ2-5 | TRBV28 | -